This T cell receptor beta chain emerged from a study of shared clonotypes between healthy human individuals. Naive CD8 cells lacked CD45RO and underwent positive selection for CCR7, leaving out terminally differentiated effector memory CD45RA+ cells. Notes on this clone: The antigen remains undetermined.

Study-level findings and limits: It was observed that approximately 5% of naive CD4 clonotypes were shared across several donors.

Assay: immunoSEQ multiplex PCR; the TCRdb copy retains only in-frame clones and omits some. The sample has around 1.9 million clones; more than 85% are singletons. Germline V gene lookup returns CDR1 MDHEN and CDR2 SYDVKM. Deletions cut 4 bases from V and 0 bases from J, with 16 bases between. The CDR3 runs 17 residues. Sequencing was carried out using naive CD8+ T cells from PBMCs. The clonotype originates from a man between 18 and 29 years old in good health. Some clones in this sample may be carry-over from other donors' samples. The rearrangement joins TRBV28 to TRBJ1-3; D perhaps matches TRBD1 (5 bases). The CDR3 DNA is TGTGCCAGCAGTTCCATTCGGCAGGGAGCCTCTGGAAACACCATATATTTT. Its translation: CASSSIRQGASGNTIYF.